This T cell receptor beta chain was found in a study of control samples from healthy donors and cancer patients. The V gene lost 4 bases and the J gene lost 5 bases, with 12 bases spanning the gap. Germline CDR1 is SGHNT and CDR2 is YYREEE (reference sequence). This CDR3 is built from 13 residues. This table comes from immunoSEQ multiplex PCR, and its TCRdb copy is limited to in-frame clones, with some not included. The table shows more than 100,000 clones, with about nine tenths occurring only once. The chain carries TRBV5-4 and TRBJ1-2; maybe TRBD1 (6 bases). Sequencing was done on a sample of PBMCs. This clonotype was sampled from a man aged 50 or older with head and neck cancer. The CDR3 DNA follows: TGTGCCAGCAGCCAGGGGACCTCTTATGGCTACACCTTC. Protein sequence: CASSQGTSYGYTF. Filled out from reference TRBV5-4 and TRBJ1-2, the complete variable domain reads ETGVTQSPTHLIKTRGQQVTLRCSSQSGHNTVSWYQQALGQGPQFIFQYYREEENGRGNFPPRFSGLQFPNYSSELNVNALELDDSALYLCASSQGTSYGYTFGSGTRLTVV.